The 11 T cell receptor beta chains given below trace back to one sample, sequenced in a study of blood T cell repertoires in COVID-19. Generated by immunoSEQ multiplex PCR, the TCRdb table keeps only in-frame clones and is missing some. The table has under 350,000 clones, 85% seen once. Sequences were obtained from peripheral blood. These receptors came from a human donor in a cohort sampled during active COVID-19.

J is TRBJ1-5 and V is TRBV7-2, with 8 bases aligning to TRBD1. V gave up 4 bases and J gave up 12 bases; unmatched junction bases: 11. This CDR3 is built from 14 residues. Germline CDR1 and CDR2: SGHTA and FQGNSA. Written as DNA, the CDR3 is TGTGCCAGCAGCTCTCAGGGGGCGTGGAATTACCAGCATTTT. This codes for CASSSQGAWNYQHF.

The chain couples TRBV4-1 to TRBJ2-5; 7 positions agree with TRBD1. CDR1 is MGHRA and CDR2 is YSYEKL in the germline V gene. CDR3 length equals 16 residues. Trimming cost V 0 bases and J 4 bases; bases outside gene matches: 8. The CDR3 is CASSQDFGYRGETQYF. The CDR3 DNA reads as TGCGCCAGCAGCCAAGATTTTGGGTACAGGGGAGAGACCCAGTACTTC.

The chain has TRBV13 and TRBJ2-1; D may be TRBD2 (6 bases). CDR1 PRHDT and CDR2 FYEKMQ come from the germline V gene (reference sequence). V was pared by 5 bases and J by 10 bases, with 21 bases between. The CDR3 runs 15 residues. CDR3: CASSLGRSAGSEQFF. CDR3 nucleotide sequence: TGTGCCAGCAGCCTTGGGCGGTCCGCGGGAAGCGAGCAGTTCTTC.

CDR3 loop: CASSSTGSPHTRTDTQYF. In DNA, the CDR3 is TGCGCCAGCAGCTCAACAGGGTCCCCCCACACTCGCACAGATACGCAGTATTTT. This chain joins TRBV5-1 and TRBJ2-3, with a possible D match to TRBD1 (6 bases). The CDR3 has 18 residues. CDR1 and CDR2 from the germline V gene are SGHRS and YFSETQ. Between the trimmed V and J ends, which lost 3 bases and 1 base, there was a span of 21 bases.

The rearrangement uses TRBV3-1 (or the pseudogene TRBV3-2) and TRBJ2-2; 13 bases agree with TRBD2. V dropped 4 bases and J dropped 5; count of bases not matched to a gene: 13. Germline-derived CDR1 and CDR2 are LGHDT and YNNKEL (reference sequence). This CDR3 region has 19 residues. The CDR3, as DNA: TGTGCCAGCAGCCGCTCTTTGGAGGGACTAGCGGGGCATACCGGGGAGCTGTTTTTT. This encodes CASSRSLEGLAGHTGELFF.

This chain joins TRBV11-2 and TRBJ2-2; TRBD1 might be the D (6 bases). Trimming left V 4 bases short and J 5 bases short, with 11 bases between. Germline CDR1 and CDR2: SGHAT and FQNNGV. The CDR3 is made up of 14 amino acids. The CDR3 spells CASSSRTATGELFF. CDR3 DNA: TGTGCCAGCAGCTCCAGGACAGCAACCGGGGAGCTGTTTTTT. The entire variable domain, with the rest obtained from reference TRBV11-2 and TRBJ2-2, is as follows: EAGVAQSPRYKIIEKRQSVAFWCNPISGHATLYWYQQILGQGPKLLIQFQNNGVVDDSQLPKDRFSAERLKGVDSTLKIQPAKLEDSAVYLCASSSRTATGELFFGEGSRLTVL.

This chain joins TRBV6-6 and TRBJ1-5, with D tentatively TRBD1 (5 bases). Trimming took 3 bases from V and 7 from J, leaving 7 bases between them. CDR3 size: 12 residues. Germline values: CDR1 MNHNY, CDR2 SVGAGI (reference sequence). The CDR3 nucleotides read TGTGCCAGCAGTTATCAGGGACAGCCCCAGCATTTT. Translated: CASSYQGQPQHF.

The chain combines TRBV12-3 or TRBV12-4 with TRBJ2-5; the D is unclear. V shed 2 bases and J shed 5 bases, with 9 bases lying between them. The CDR3 consists of 13 residues. The CDR3 sequence: CASSLPPRETQYF. CDR3 DNA: TGTGCCAGCAGTTTACCCCCCCGGGAGACCCAGTACTTC.

The CDR3 DNA is TGTGCCAGCAGCCTTCAGGGCGGGACGGGAGATACGCAGTATTTT. Translation gives CASSLQGGTGDTQYF. The chain recombines TRBV9 with TRBJ2-3; D is possibly TRBD2 (6 bases). Germline V gene lookup returns CDR1 SGDLS and CDR2 YYNGEE. V lost 4 bases and J lost 5, with 17 bases in between. This CDR3 is 15 amino acids long.

The chain links TRBV4-1 to TRBJ1-1, with TRBD1 matching 8 bases. Losses at the gene ends were 3 bases for V and 1 base for J; bases not matched to a gene: 7. CDR1 and CDR2 (germline): MGHRA, YSYEKL. The CDR3 is 16 amino acids. The CDR3 DNA sequence: TGCGCCAGCAGCCATTATCCCGGGACAGGGAACACTGAAGCTTTCTTT. Protein: CASSHYPGTGNTEAFF.

This clone is a singleton in its sample. The J gene is TRBJ2-3, the V gene TRBV7-2; TRBD1 is a possible D gene (5 bases). V was cut by 1 base and J by 10 bases, with 15 bases left in between. The CDR3 length is 14 residues. Germline V lookup: CDR1 SGHTA, CDR2 FQGNSA. The CDR3 bases are TGTGCCAGCAGCTTAGGGGGCCGCGAGACGGCGCAGTATTTT. Its translation: CASSLGGRETAQYF.